This T cell receptor beta chain came from a study of early T cells in non-severe SARS-CoV-2 infection. V lost 2 bases to trimming and J lost 5 bases, with 12 bases between them. Germline V CDR1 and CDR2: SQVTM, ANQGSEA. This CDR3 region has 13 residues. In TCRdb, the 5' RACE reads were re-called with MiXCR into one record per CDR3 protein. The top ten clones hold 10% to 13% of a sample with around 56,000 distinct CDR3 sequences, about 8% of them seen once. The sequencing used whole blood, collected at baseline. The genes are TRBV29-1 and TRBJ1-2; D remains unclear. The TCR comes from an adult who was a healthcare worker with PCR-confirmed SARS-CoV-2 infection or an uninfected control (not recorded which). DNA for the CDR3: TGCAGCGTTGAAACACTCCTTGGGTATGGCTACACCTTC. This encodes CSVETLLGYGYTF.